Reported below is one T cell receptor (beta chain). The table lists this clonotype with a few counts. The specificity of this receptor is unknown. The input lacks base qualities; no much larger clone sits a single base away. The time point label of this sample denotes: newly diagnosed GD, antithyroid drugs for less than 3 months. RNA was extracted from PBMCs in TRIzol for both TCR sequencing and RNA sequencing. The diagnosis of Graves' disease was made according to American Thyroid Association guidelines. Patients for the study were recruited at an endocrinology department in Xi'an, China. Each patient gave about 8.1 milliliters of peripheral blood, collected in an EDTA anticoagulant tube. Ficoll Paque Plus density gradient separation was used to isolate PBMCs, and no additional T cell sorting was done. RNA quality was checked with an Agilent 2100 Bioanalyzer and agarose gel, and concentration with a NanoDrop 2000.

The entry originates in a study of regulatory T cells in long-lasting Graves disease (TCRdb year 2021). Background on the whole study: In the newly diagnosed Graves' disease group, patients had been taking antithyroid drugs for less than 3 months. Patients with persistent Graves' disease were compared with patients with newly diagnosed Graves' disease using TCR sequencing and RNA sequencing of peripheral blood. The study took place in China and was registered as a clinical trial. A total of 33 samples were covered by TCR sequencing, comprising roughly 13 persistent and roughly 20 newly diagnosed Graves' disease patients. The study at large found these results: A larger number of public clonotypes was shared among persistent patients (around 2,700) than among newly diagnosed patients (around 970). Compared with newly diagnosed patients, patients with persistent Graves' disease had lower TCR Shannon entropy and fewer highly expanded clones, which suggests clonal expansion. The study examined only peripheral blood because the primary lesion, thyroid tissue, could not be accessed. Only the TCR beta chain was sequenced and analyzed. The authors acknowledged the small sample size as a limitation that may reduce accuracy. Preferential use of TRBV28, TRBJ1-2 and TRBJ2-5 was observed in persistent disease, whereas TRBV20-1 and TRBJ2-1 were favored in newly diagnosed disease.

The library was obtained by multiplex PCR. Sequenced on an Illumina HiSeq 4000. TCR beta libraries were built with iRepertoire HTBI primers and Arm-PCR amplification of CDR3 regions. Before sequencing, the PCR products went through gel purification. The study's processing was this. A total of 62 TRBV and 14 TRBJ segments were identified across samples and were used for gene usage analysis of CDR3 amino acid clonotypes. Filtered high-quality paired reads were merged into contigs using COPE and FqMerger. BLAST was used to align contigs to IMGT TRBV, TRBD and TRBJ reference genes, and CDR3 was defined according to IMGT. Clonotypes above 0.1% frequency were classified as highly expanded clones. Repertoire diversity was measured by Shannon entropy, and V-J evenness by the Gini coefficient. Clonotypes shared by more than one individual were considered public. TCRdb handled the public reads itself, with Q25 trimming in fastp and clone calling in MiXCR, and kept productive beta chains. Rows are unified per CDR3 protein, each entry keeping the most common DNA and genes. The V and J calls were determined by TCRdb, not by the authors. The sample table shows under 450,000 distinct CDR3 sequences, and roughly 15% are seen once. The leading ten clones occupy around 20% of the sample.

CDR1 LNHDA and CDR2 SQIVND were looked up in the germline V gene (reference sequence). Relative to germline, V is 0 bases shorter and J is 1 base shorter, with 5 bases between their ends. The CDR3, from cysteine to phenylalanine, totals 14 residues. The entry retains the CDR3 DNA only, 42 bases that are in frame from base 1. This sample was also put to use in a study of T cells in Graves' hyperthyroidism and ophthalmopathy. As that second study puts it: A patient counted as having stable Graves' hyperthyroidism if no progression to ophthalmopathy occurred over 18 months of follow-up. Hyperthyroidism patients were aged 18 to 65 years and newly diagnosed, with disease duration of less than 2 months. The study excluded patients with uncontrolled infections, other autoimmune diseases, pregnancy or lactation. Diagnoses were based on clinical symptoms, serum thyroxine and TRAb, thyroid ultrasound and orbital computed tomography. The first round of RT-PCR for the TCR CDR3 was performed with the HTBI primer set and the Qiagen OneStep RT-PCR kit. Most expanded thyroid clonotypes (frequency above 0.001) were also detected in blood, suggesting blood repertoires may reflect thyroid immune responses. Ophthalmopathy was separated from stable hyperthyroidism by a 13 V-J signature model, with around 90% sensitivity and just over 81% specificity obtained in cross-validation and 80%/75% obtained in testing. In validation, the model predicted progression to ophthalmopathy with approximately 70% sensitivity and roughly 75% specificity, a median of around six months before onset. A discovery cohort of roughly 100 patients, approximately 45 with Graves' ophthalmopathy and more than 55 with stable Graves' hyperthyroidism, was used to find distinguishing TCR V-J signatures. Prospective prediction of ophthalmopathy was tested in an independent validation cohort consisting of some 19 hyperthyroidism patients and some 15 patients who later progressed to ophthalmopathy. The roughly 100 discovery patients were randomly divided into training and test sets at a 7:3 ratio. In addition, the study compared T-cell repertoires in thyroid tissue and in blood from about six Graves' hyperthyroidism patients. Following sampling, methimazole starting at 30 mg daily was given to hyperthyroidism patients, and high-dose intravenous methylprednisolone was given to ophthalmopathy patients. A second multiplex PCR round built the libraries, followed by size selection and purification. Sequencing of the libraries was done on an Illumina HiSeq2000 using paired-end 100 bp reads. Raw data were processed with SOAPnuke, discarding reads with adapters, uncalled bases, mean Phred below 15, or no exact constant-primer or identifier match. COPE v1.2.5 was used to merge the high-quality paired reads, and each unique nucleotide sequence was defined as a clonotype. Clonotypes were aligned to IMGT TRBV, TRBD and TRBJ reference segments using MiTCR v1.1. Only V-J combinations with frequency above 0.0001, covering about 99% of repertoires, were analysed. The TCS score was defined as the ratio of F50 (clonal expansion) to E x V (chaos), calculated using BLOSUM62-based TCRdist between CDR3 peptides within each V-J. Welch's t-statistics and random forest reduced just over 500 V-J features to 13, which were used in a naive Bayes classifier (R e1071). No statistical method was used to fix the sample size in advance, and group allocation was not hidden from the investigators. According to the paper, TCR Vbeta CDR3 sequencing was carried out on some 130 peripheral blood samples, which came from some 41 ophthalmopathy, around 75 hyperthyroidism and some 17 progressor patients.

The sequence was obtained from a young woman with Graves disease. Donor details come from another sample of the same person, matched by shared clones. The sequencing here drew on peripheral blood mononuclear cells (PBMCs), taken at new diagnosis, from a patient treated with antithyroid drugs. The sequence links TRBV19 to TRBJ2-3, with the D gene uncertain. The nucleotide sequence is TGTGCCAGTAGTATAGATCCTCGCACAGATACGCAGTATTTT. The encoded protein is CASSIDPRTDTQYF.